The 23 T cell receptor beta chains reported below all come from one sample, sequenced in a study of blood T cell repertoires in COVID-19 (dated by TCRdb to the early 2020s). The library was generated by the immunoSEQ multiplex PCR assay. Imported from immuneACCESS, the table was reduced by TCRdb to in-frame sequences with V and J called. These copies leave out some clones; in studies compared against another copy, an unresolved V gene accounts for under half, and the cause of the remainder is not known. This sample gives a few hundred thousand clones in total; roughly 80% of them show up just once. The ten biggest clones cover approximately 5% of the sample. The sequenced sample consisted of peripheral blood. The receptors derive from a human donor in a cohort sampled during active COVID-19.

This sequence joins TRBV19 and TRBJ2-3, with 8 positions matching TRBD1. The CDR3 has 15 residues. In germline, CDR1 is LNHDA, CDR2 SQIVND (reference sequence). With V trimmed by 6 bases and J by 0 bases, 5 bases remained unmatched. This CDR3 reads CASRLTGVSTDTQYF. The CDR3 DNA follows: TGTGCCAGTAGGTTGACAGGGGTTAGCACAGATACGCAGTATTTT.

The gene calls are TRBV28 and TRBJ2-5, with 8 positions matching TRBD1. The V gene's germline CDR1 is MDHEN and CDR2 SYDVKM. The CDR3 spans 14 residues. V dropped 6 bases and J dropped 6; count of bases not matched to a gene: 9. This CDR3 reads CASRTPGGRKTQYF. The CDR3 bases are TGTGCCAGCAGGACGCCAGGGGGCAGGAAGACCCAGTACTTC.

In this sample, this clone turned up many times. The CDR3 DNA reads as TGTGCCAGCGCCTTGGAAACTAGCGGGAGAGGCAATGAGCAGTTCTTC. Translation gives CASALETSGRGNEQFF. V gene TRBV9 combines with J gene TRBJ2-1; 11 bases fit TRBD2. The germline V gene encodes CDR1 SGDLS and CDR2 YYNGEE. The CDR3 runs 16 residues. V dropped 7 bases and J dropped 6; count of bases not matched to a gene: 12.

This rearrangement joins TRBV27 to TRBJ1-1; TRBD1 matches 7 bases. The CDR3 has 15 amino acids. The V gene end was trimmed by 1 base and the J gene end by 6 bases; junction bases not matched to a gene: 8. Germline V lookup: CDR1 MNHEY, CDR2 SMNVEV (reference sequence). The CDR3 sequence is CASSLFRGIVAEAFF. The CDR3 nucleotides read TGTGCCAGCAGTTTATTCAGGGGGATAGTCGCTGAAGCTTTCTTT.

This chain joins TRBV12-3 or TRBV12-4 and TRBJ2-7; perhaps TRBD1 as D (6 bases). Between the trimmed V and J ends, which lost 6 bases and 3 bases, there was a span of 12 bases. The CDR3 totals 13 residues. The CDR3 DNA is TGTGCCAGCAGCCGGGACAAGAACTACGAGCAGTACTTC. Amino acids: CASSRDKNYEQYF.

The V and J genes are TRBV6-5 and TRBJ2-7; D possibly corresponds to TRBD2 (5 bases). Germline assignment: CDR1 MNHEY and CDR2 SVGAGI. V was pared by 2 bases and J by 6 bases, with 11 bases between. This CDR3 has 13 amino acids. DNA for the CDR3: TGTGCCAGCAGTTACCCAACTAGTTCCGAGCAGTACTTC. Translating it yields CASSYPTSSEQYF.

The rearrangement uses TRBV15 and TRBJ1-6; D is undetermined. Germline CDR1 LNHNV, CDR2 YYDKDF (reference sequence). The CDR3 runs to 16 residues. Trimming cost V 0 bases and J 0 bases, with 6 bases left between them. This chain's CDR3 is CATSRDPNSYNSPLHF. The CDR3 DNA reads TGTGCCACCAGCAGAGACCCCAACTCCTATAATTCACCCCTCCACTTT.

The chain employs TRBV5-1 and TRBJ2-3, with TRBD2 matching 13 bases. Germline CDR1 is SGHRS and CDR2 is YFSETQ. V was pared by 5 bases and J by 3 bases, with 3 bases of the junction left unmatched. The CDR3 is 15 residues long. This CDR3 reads CASRWTSGSTDTQYF. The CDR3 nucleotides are TGCGCCAGCAGATGGACTAGCGGGAGTACAGATACGCAGTATTTT.

CDR3 loop: CASSYTYRAHEQYF. CDR3 in DNA: TGTGCCAGCAGTTACACCTACAGGGCCCACGAGCAGTACTTC. The chain carries TRBV6-5 and TRBJ2-7, with D possibly being TRBD1 (6 bases). Germline CDR1 MNHEY, CDR2 SVGAGI. The CDR3 loop spans 14 amino acids. V was trimmed by 2 bases and J by 5 bases, leaving 13 bases between them.

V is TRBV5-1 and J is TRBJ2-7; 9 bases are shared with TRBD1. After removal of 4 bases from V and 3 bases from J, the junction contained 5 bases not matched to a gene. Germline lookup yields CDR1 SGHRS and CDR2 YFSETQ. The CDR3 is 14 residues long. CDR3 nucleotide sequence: TGCGCCAGCAGCCCGGGACAGGGTCTCTACGAGCAGTACTTC. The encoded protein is CASSPGQGLYEQYF.

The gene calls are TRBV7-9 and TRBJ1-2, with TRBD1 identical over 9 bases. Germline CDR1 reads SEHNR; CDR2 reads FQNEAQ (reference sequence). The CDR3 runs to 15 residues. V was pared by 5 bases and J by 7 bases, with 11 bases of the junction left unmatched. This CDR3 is CASSVAPGQGSGYTF. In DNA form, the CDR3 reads TGTGCCAGCAGCGTGGCCCCGGGACAGGGTAGTGGCTACACCTTC.

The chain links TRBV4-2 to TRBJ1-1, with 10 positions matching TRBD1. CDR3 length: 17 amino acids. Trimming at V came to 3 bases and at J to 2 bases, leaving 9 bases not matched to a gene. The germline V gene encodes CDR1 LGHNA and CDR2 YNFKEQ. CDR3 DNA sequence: TGTGCCAGCAGCCAGGCGACAGGGGGCGCAGGAAACACTGAAGCTTTCTTT. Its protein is CASSQATGGAGNTEAFF.

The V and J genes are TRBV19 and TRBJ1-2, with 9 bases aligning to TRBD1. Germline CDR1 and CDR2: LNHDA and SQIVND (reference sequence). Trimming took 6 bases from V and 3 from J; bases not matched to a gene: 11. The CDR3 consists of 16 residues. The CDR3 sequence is CASSRQGVFEDYGYTF. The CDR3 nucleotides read TGTGCCAGTAGCCGACAGGGGGTCTTTGAGGACTATGGCTACACCTTC.

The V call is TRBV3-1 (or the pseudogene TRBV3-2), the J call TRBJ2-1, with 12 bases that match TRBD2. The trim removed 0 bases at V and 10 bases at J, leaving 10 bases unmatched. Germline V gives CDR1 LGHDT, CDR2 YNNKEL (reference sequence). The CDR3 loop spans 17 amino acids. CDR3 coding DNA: TGTGCCAGCAGCCAAGATCCCCCTAGCGGGAGGGGGCGGGAGCAGTTCTTC. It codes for CASSQDPPSGRGREQFF.

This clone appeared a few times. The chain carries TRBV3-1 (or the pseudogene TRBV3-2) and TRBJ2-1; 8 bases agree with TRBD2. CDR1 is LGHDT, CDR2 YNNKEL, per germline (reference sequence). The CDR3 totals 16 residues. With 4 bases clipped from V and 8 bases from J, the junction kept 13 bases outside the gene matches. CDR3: CASSPLGTGGPHEQFF. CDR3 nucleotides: TGTGCCAGCAGCCCCCTGGGGACGGGAGGGCCCCATGAGCAGTTCTTC.

The CDR3 nucleotides are TGCGCCAGCAGCCAAGGGGACAGGGGGGGAGAGACCCAGTACTTC. Translating it yields CASSQGDRGGETQYF. This chain connects TRBV4-1 to TRBJ2-5; TRBD1 aligns across 11 bases. This CDR3 contains 15 residues. J gave up 4 bases and V 1 base, and 2 bases lay outside the gene matches. Germline lookup yields CDR1 MGHRA and CDR2 YSYEKL.

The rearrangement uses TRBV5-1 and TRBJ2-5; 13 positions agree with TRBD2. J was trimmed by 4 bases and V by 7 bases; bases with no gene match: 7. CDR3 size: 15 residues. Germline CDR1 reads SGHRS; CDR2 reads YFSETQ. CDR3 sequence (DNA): TGCGCCAGCGCTCTCGGGACTAGCGGGATAGAGACCCAGTACTTC. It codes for CASALGTSGIETQYF.

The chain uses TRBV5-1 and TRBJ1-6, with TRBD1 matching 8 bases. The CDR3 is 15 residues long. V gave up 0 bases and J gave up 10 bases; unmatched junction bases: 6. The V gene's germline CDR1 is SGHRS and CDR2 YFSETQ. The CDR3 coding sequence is TGCGCCAGCAGCTTGGAGGGACAGGCTAAATCACCCCTCCACTTT. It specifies CASSLEGQAKSPLHF.

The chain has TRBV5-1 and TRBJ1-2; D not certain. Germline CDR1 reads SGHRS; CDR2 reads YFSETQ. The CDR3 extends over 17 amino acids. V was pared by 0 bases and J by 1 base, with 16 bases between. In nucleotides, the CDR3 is TGCGCCAGCAGCTTGGCTGCAGGCAATTCACTTAACTATGGCTACACCTTC. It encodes CASSLAAGNSLNYGYTF.

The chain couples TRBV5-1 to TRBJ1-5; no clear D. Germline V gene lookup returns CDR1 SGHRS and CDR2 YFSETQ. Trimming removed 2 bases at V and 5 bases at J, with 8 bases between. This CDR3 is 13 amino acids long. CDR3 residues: CASSFGEHQPQHF. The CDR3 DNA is TGCGCCAGCAGCTTTGGAGAACATCAGCCCCAGCATTTT.

CDR3 residues: CASSLLGESNYGYTF. In nucleotides, the CDR3 is TGTGCCAGCAGCTTATTGGGCGAAAGTAACTATGGCTACACCTTC. This rearrangement joins TRBV7-9 to TRBJ1-2, with unresolved D. Germline V gene sequence: CDR1 SEHNR, CDR2 FQNEAQ (reference sequence). Deletions cut 2 bases from V and 1 base from J, with 11 bases between. The CDR3 covers 15 residues.

The DNA for the CDR3 is TGTGCCAGCTCACCACTAACAGTTGCAACTAATGAAAAACTGTTTTTT. The encoded protein is CASSPLTVATNEKLFF. This sequence joins TRBV18 and TRBJ1-4; D gene ambiguous. Between the trimmed V and J ends, which lost 1 base and 0 bases, there was a span of 9 bases. CDR1 is KGHSH and CDR2 is LQKENI in the germline V gene. The CDR3 runs to 16 residues. Supplemented by reference TRBV18 and TRBJ1-4, the full variable domain reads NAGVMQNPRHLVRRRGQEARLRCSPMKGHSHVYWYRQLPEEGLKFMVYLQKENIIDESGMPKERFSAEFPKEGPSILRIQQVVRGDSAAYFCASSPLTVATNEKLFFGSGTQLSVL.

The CDR3 protein is CASSLLRARVYNEQFF. The CDR3 DNA sequence: TGTGCCAGCAGTTTATTGAGGGCTAGGGTCTACAATGAGCAGTTCTTC. The rearrangement links TRBV27 to TRBJ2-1, with a tentative D call TRBD2 (5 bases). This CDR3 has 16 amino acids. In germline, CDR1 is MNHEY, CDR2 SMNVEV (reference sequence). V was shortened by 1 base and J by 3 bases, with 13 bases between the two germline ends.